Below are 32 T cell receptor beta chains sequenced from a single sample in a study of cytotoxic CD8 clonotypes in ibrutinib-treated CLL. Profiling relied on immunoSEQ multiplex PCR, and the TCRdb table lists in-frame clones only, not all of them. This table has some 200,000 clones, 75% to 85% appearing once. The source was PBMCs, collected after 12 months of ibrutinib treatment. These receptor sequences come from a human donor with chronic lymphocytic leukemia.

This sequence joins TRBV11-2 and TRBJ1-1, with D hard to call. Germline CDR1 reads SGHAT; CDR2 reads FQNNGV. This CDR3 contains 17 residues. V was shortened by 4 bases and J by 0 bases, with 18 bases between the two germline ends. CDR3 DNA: TGTGCCAGCAGCTCCTACGGGTCCCCGGGCATGAACACTGAAGCTTTCTTT. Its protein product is CASSSYGSPGMNTEAFF.

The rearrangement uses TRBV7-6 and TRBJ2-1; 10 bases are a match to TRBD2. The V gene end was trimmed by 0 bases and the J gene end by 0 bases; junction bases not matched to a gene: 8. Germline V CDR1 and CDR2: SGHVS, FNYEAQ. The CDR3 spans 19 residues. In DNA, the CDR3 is TGTGCCAGCAGCTTAGCGTCAGCGGGAGGGTGGAGCTCCTACAATGAGCAGTTCTTC. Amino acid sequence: CASSLASAGGWSSYNEQFF.

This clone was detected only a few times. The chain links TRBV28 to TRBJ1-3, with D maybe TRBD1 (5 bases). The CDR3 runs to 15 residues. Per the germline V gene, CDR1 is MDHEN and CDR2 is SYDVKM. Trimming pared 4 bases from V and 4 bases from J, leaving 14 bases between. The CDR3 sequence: CASSSGTPWGNTIYF. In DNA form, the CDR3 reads TGTGCCAGCAGTTCCGGGACCCCATGGGGAAACACCATATATTTT.

As DNA, the CDR3 is TGTGCCAGCAGTGGGCAATTCAGGGACGAGCAGTACTTC. As protein: CASSGQFRDEQYF. This chain uses TRBV25-1 with TRBJ2-7, with D perhaps TRBD1 (5 bases). Germline CDR1 MGHDK, CDR2 SYGVNS. There are 13 residues in the CDR3. Trimming stripped 4 bases from V and 5 bases from J, with 12 bases between.

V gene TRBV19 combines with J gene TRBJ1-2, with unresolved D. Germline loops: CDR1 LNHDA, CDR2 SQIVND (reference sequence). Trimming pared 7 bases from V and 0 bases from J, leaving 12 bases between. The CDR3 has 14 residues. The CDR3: CASTIGWANYGYTF. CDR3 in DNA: TGTGCCAGTACCATAGGGTGGGCTAACTATGGCTACACCTTC.

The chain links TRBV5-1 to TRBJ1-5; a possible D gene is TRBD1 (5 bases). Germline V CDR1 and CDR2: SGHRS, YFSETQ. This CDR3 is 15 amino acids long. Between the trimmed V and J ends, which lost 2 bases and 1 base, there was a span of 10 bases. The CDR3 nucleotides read TGCGCCAGCAGCTTTCTCCGGGACAGCAATCAGCCCCAGCATTTT. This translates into CASSFLRDSNQPQHF.

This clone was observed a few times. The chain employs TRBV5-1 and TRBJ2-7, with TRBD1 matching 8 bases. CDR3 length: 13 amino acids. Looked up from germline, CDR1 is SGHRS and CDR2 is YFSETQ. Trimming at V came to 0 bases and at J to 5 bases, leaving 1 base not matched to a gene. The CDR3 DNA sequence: TGCGCCAGCAGCTTGGCAGGGGGCGACGAGCAGTACTTC. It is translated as CASSLAGGDEQYF.

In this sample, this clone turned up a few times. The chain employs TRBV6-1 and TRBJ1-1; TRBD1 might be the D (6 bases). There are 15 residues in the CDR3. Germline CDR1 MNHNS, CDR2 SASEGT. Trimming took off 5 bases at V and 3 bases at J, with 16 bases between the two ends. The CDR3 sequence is CASSLQGKADTEAFF. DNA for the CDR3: TGTGCCAGCAGTCTACAGGGTAAGGCGGACACTGAAGCTTTCTTT.

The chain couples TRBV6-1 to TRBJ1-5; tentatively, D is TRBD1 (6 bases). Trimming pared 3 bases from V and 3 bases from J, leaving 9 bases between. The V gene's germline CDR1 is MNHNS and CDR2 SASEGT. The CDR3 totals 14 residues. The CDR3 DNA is TGTGCCAGCAGTGAGGACAGTTTCAATCAGCCCCAGCATTTT. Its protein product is CASSEDSFNQPQHF.

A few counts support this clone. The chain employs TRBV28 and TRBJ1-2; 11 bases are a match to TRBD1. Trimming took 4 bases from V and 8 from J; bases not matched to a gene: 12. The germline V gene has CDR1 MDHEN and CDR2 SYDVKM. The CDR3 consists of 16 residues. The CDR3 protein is CASSSLGQGALRGYTF. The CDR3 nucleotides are TGTGCCAGCAGTTCGCTTGGACAGGGGGCTTTGAGGGGCTACACCTTC.

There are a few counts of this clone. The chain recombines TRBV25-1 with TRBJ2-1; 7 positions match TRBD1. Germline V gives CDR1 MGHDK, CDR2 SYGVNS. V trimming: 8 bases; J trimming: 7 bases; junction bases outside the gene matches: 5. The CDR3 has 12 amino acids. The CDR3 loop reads CASLTGWNEQFF. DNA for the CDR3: TGTGCCAGCTTGACAGGGTGGAATGAGCAGTTCTTC.

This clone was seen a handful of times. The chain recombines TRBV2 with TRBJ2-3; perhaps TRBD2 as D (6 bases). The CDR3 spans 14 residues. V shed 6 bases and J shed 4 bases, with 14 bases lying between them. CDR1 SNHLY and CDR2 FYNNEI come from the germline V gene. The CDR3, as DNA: TGTGCCAGCAGGCGGGAAAGGGGTCCAGATACGCAGTATTTT. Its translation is CASRRERGPDTQYF.

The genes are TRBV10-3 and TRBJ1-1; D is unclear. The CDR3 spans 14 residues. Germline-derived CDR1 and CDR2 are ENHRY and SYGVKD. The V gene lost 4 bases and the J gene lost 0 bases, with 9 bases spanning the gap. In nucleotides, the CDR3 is TGTGCCATCAGTGGGGGAGAGATGAACACTGAAGCTTTCTTT. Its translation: CAISGGEMNTEAFF.

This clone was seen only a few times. The CDR3 loop reads CASSLMGRRRAEAFF. CDR3 nucleotides: TGTGCCAGCAGTTTAATGGGGAGGAGACGGGCTGAAGCTTTCTTT. The chain joins TRBV28 to TRBJ1-1; D call uncertain. The germline gives CDR1 MDHEN, CDR2 SYDVKM. The ends were cut back, 2 bases at V and 6 bases at J, with 16 bases in the middle. The CDR3 totals 15 residues.

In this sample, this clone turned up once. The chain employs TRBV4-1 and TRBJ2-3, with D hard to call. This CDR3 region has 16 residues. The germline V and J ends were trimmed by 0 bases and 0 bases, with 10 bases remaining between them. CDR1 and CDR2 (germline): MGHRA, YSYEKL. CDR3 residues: CASSQDLSASTDTQYF. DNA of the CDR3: TGCGCCAGCAGCCAAGATTTGAGCGCTAGCACAGATACGCAGTATTTT.

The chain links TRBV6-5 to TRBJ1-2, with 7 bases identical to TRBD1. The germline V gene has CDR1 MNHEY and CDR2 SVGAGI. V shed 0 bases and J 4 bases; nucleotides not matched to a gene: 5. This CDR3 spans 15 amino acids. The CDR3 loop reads CASSYSAGGAYGYTF. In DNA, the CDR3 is TGTGCCAGCAGTTACTCGGCAGGGGGGGCCTATGGCTACACCTTC.

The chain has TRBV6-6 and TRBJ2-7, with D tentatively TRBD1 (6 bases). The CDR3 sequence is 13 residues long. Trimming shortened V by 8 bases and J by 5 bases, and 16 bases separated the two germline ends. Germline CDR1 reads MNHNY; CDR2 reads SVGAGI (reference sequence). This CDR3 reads CASPTGQTDEQYF. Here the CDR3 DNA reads TGTGCCAGCCCTACAGGACAGACGGACGAGCAGTACTTC.

DNA for the CDR3: TGTGCCAGCAGCTTGAAGCGGGGACTAGCGGGGTACCGCGACACCGGGGAGCTGTTTTTT. Amino acid sequence: CASSLKRGLAGYRDTGELFF. The chain joins TRBV5-4 to TRBJ2-2; 13 bases match TRBD2. Germline V gives CDR1 SGHNT, CDR2 YYREEE (reference sequence). The length of the CDR3 is 20 residues. Trimming removed 1 base from V and 3 bases from J; junction bases left unmatched: 12.

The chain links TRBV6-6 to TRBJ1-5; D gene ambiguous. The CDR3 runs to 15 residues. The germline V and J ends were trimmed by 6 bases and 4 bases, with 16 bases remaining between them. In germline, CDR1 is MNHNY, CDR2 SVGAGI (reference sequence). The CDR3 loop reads CASSLHREMNQPQHF. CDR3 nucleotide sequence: TGTGCCAGCAGCTTACATAGGGAAATGAATCAGCCCCAGCATTTT.

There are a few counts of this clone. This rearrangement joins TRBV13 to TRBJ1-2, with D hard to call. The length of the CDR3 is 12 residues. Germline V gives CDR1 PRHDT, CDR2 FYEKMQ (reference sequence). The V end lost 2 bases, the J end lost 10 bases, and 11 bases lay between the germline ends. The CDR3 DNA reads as TGTGCCAGCAGCTTAACGGCGTACGACTACACCTTC. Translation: CASSLTAYDYTF. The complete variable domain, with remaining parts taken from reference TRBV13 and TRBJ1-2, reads AAGVIQSPRHLIKEKRETATLKCYPIPRHDTVYWYQQGPGQDPQFLISFYEKMQSDKGSIPDRFSAQQFSDYHSELNMSSLELGDSALYFCASSLTAYDYTFGSGTRLTVV.

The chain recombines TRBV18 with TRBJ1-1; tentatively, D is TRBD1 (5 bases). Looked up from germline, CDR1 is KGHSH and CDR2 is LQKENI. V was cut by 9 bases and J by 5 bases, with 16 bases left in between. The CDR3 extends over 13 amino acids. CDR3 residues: CASSKGLETEAFF. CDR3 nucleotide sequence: TGTGCCAGTTCAAAGGGGCTCGAGACTGAAGCTTTCTTT. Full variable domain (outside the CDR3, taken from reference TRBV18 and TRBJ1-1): NAGVMQNPRHLVRRRGQEARLRCSPMKGHSHVYWYRQLPEEGLKFMVYLQKENIIDESGMPKERFSAEFPKEGPSILRIQQVVRGDSAAYFCASSKGLETEAFFGQGTRLTVV.

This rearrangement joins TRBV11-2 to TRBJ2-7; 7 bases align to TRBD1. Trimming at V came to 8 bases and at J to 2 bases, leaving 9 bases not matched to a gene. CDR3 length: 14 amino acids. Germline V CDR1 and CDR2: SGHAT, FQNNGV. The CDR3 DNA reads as TGTGCCAGCGCCGGGACAGCCGGAACCTACGAGCAGTACTTC. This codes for CASAGTAGTYEQYF.

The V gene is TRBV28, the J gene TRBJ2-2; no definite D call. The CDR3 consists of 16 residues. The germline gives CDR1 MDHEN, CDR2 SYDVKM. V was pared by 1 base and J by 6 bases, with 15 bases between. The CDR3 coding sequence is TGTGCCAGCAGTTTATCTGGAGCTCAAAGGGCCGGGGAGCTGTTTTTT. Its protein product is CASSLSGAQRAGELFF.

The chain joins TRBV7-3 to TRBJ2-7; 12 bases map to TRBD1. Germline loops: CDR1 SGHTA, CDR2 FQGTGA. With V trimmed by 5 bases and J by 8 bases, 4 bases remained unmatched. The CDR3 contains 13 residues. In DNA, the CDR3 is TGTGCCAGCAGCCTAGGGACAGGGGGCAAGCAGTACTTC. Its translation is CASSLGTGGKQYF.

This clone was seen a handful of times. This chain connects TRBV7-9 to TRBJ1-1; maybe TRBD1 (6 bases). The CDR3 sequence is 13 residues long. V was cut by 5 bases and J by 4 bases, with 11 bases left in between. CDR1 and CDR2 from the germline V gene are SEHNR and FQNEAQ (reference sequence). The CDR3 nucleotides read TGTGCCAGCAGCCCTGGAGGGGGCACTGAAGCTTTCTTT. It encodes CASSPGGGTEAFF.

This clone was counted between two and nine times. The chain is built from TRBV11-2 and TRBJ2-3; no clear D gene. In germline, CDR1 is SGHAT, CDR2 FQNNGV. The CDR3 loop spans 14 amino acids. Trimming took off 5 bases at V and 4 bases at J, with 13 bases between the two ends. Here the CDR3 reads CASSLIGFADTQYF. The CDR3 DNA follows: TGTGCCAGCAGCCTAATAGGCTTTGCAGATACGCAGTATTTT. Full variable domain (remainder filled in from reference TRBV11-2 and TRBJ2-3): EAGVAQSPRYKIIEKRQSVAFWCNPISGHATLYWYQQILGQGPKLLIQFQNNGVVDDSQLPKDRFSAERLKGVDSTLKIQPAKLEDSAVYLCASSLIGFADTQYFGPGTRLTVL.

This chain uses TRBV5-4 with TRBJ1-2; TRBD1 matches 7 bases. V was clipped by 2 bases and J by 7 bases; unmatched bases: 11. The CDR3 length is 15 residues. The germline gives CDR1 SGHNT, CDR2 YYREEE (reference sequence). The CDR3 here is CASSFPEGAGGGYTF. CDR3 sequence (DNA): TGTGCCAGCAGCTTTCCTGAGGGGGCGGGCGGTGGCTACACCTTC.

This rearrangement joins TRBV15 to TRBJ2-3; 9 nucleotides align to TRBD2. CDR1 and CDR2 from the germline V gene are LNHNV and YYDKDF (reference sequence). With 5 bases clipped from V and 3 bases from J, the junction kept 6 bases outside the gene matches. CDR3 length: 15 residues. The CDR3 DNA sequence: TGTGCCACCAGCCGGGCGGGGGGGGTGACAGATACGCAGTATTTT. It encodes CATSRAGGVTDTQYF.

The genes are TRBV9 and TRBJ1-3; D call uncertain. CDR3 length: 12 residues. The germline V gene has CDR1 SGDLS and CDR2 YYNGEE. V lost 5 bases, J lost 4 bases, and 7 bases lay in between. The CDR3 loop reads CASSPRGNTIYF. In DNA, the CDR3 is TGTGCCAGCAGTCCCCGAGGAAACACCATATATTTT.

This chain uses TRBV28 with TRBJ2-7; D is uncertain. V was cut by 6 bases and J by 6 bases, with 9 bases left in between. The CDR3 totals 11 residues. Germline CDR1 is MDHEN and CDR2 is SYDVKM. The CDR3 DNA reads TGTGCCAGCAGCCGATTAGCCGAGCAGTACTTC. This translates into CASSRLAEQYF. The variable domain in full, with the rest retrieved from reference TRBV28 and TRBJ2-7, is DVKVTQSSRYLVKRTGEKVFLECVQDMDHENMFWYRQDPGLGLRLIYFSYDVKMKEKGDIPEGYSVSREKKERFSLILESASTNQTSMYLCASSRLAEQYFGPGTRLTVT.

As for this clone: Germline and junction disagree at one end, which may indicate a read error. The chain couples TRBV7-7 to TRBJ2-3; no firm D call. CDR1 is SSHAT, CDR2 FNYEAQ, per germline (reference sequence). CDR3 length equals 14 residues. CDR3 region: CASSLEGSTDTQYF. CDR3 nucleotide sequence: TGTGCTAGCAGCTTAGAAGGTAGCACAGATACGCAGTATTTT.

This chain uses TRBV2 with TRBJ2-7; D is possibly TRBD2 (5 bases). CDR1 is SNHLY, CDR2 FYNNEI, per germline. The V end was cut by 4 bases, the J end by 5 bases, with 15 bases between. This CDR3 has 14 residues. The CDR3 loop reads CASSVSPGGNEQYF. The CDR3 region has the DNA TGTGCCAGCAGTGTCTCCCCAGGAGGTAACGAGCAGTACTTC.